The 8 T cell receptor beta chains presented below share a single source sample, sequenced in a study of shared clonotypes between healthy human individuals. The protocol was immunoSEQ multiplex PCR, while the TCRdb copy is restricted to in-frame clones and leaves out a portion. The repertoire holds over 2 million clones, with around 92% as singletons. The sample was naive CD4+ T cells from PBMCs. Subset reported: CD45RA+ positively selected. These TCRs come from a man aged 18-30 years in good health. Some clones in this sample may be carry-over from other donors' samples.

As for this clone: Mismatch with germline at one junction end may stem from a read error. The chain carries TRBV7-9 and TRBJ1-6; weak D call: TRBD1 (5 bases). The CDR3 loop spans 15 amino acids. CDR1 and CDR2 from the germline V gene are SEHNR and FQNEAQ (reference sequence). CDR3 coding DNA: TGTGCCAGCAGCCTAGCAAAAGGGGATAATTCACCCCTCCACTTT. It translates to CASSLAKGDNSPLHF.

V gene TRBV7-2 combines with J gene TRBJ2-7; no reliable D call. The ends were cut back, 3 bases at V and 0 bases at J, with 9 bases in the middle. Germline V gives CDR1 SGHTA, CDR2 FQGNSA. This CDR3 has 14 residues. CDR3 nucleotide sequence: TGTGCCAGCAGCTTTGGGATTAGCTCCTACGAGCAGTACTTC. Its translation is CASSFGISSYEQYF.

The V and J genes are TRBV27 and TRBJ1-2; possible D gene TRBD1, 6 bases. Germline V CDR1 and CDR2: MNHEY, SMNVEV (reference sequence). With 4 bases removed from V and 2 bases from J, the gap between germline ends came to 14 bases. The CDR3 totals 15 residues. The CDR3, as DNA: TGTGCCAGCAGTTCCATACGCGGGGGCAACTATGGCTACACCTTC. Residues: CASSSIRGGNYGYTF.

This clone was picked up one time. V is TRBV9 and J is TRBJ2-2; TRBD2 matches at 9 bases. The length of the CDR3 is 16 residues. Germline V gene data show CDR1 as SGDLS and CDR2 as YYNGEE. Trimming removed 4 bases from V and 4 bases from J; junction bases left unmatched: 8. The CDR3 loop reads CASSLTSGQRTGELFF. The CDR3 DNA is TGTGCCAGCAGCCTCACTAGCGGGCAGCGCACCGGGGAGCTGTTTTTT.

The rearrangement uses TRBV7-9 and TRBJ1-1, with a possible D match to TRBD1 (5 bases). There are 16 residues in the CDR3. The germline V gene encodes CDR1 SEHNR and CDR2 FQNEAQ (reference sequence). Trimming took 3 bases from V and 4 from J, leaving 18 bases between them. CDR3 DNA sequence: TGTGCCAGCAGCTTTTACTCCGGGACTGGGGGCACTGAAGCTTTCTTT. As protein: CASSFYSGTGGTEAFF.

This chain joins TRBV6-1 and TRBJ1-5; TRBD1 matches at 7 bases. Unmatched junction bases numbered 5, after V lost 3 bases and J lost 3 bases. The germline gives CDR1 MNHNS, CDR2 SASEGT. The CDR3 loop spans 15 amino acids. The CDR3 loop is CASSDQDRYNQPQHF. The CDR3 DNA reads TGTGCCAGCAGTGACCAGGACAGGTACAATCAGCCCCAGCATTTT.

The V gene is TRBV19, the J gene TRBJ1-4; D unresolved. The CDR3 totals 15 residues. With 6 bases removed from V and 4 bases from J, the gap between germline ends came to 15 bases. The germline CDR1 and CDR2 sequences are LNHDA and SQIVND (reference sequence). The CDR3 protein is CASRYAPGSNEKLFF. The CDR3 DNA sequence: TGTGCCAGTAGGTACGCCCCGGGAAGTAATGAAAAACTGTTTTTT.

V gene TRBV4-2 combines with J gene TRBJ2-3; TRBD2 matches 8 bases. With 1 base clipped from V and 2 bases from J, the junction kept 11 bases outside the gene matches. The CDR3 totals 18 residues. Germline-derived CDR1 and CDR2 are LGHNA and YNFKEQ. CDR3 sequence: CASSQGSRRLATTDTQYF. CDR3 DNA sequence: TGTGCCAGCAGCCAAGGGAGTAGGCGACTAGCGACCACAGATACGCAGTATTTT.